A selection of T cell receptor beta chains follows, all from one sample in a study of blood T cell repertoires in COVID-19. Clones were read by immunoSEQ multiplex PCR, and TCRdb kept only the in-frame ones, dropping some. The sample lists about 120,000 clones, 65% to 90% seen once, with roughly 11% in the top ten. Sequenced input: peripheral blood. Receptor source: a man older than 75 with acute or convalescent COVID-19. Each CDR3 is given with its conserved first and last residue. Fields, in order: CDR3 length, V gene, clone size, J gene, D gene, CDR3 protein, CDR3 DNA. A D gene is named only where the DNA matches it firmly. The size entry is marked missing in some rows and otherwise reads once, few, many or a size class.

cdr3_length: 13; v_call: TRBV11-3; clone_size: -; j_call: TRBJ1-1; d_call: -; cdr3_aa: CASSLEQGTEAFF; cdr3_nt: TGTGCCAGCAGCTTAGAACAGGGAACTGAAGCTTTCTTT
cdr3_length: 14; v_call: TRBV2; clone_size: -; j_call: TRBJ2-7; d_call: TRBD2; cdr3_aa: CASSEGGGRYEQYF; cdr3_nt: TGTGCCAGCAGTGAGGGGGGGGGACGCTACGAGCAGTACTTC
cdr3_length: 14; v_call: TRBV5-1; clone_size: once; j_call: TRBJ2-1; d_call: TRBD1; cdr3_aa: CASSRDRGLNEQFF; cdr3_nt: TGCGCCAGCAGCCGGGACAGGGGTTTGAATGAGCAGTTCTTC
cdr3_length: 16; v_call: TRBV5-1; clone_size: -; j_call: TRBJ2-7; d_call: -; cdr3_aa: CASSLGAGQISYEQYF; cdr3_nt: TGCGCCAGCAGCTTAGGGGCAGGCCAAATTTCGTACGAGCAGTACTTC
cdr3_length: 17; v_call: TRBV27; clone_size: -; j_call: TRBJ1-6; d_call: -; cdr3_aa: CASSLSRQGIGNSPLHF; cdr3_nt: TGTGCCAGCAGTTTATCTCGGCAGGGTATTGGGAATTCACCCCTCCACTTT
cdr3_length: 18; v_call: TRBV19; clone_size: -; j_call: TRBJ1-2; d_call: TRBD1; cdr3_aa: CASSIGFGTAALNYGYTF; cdr3_nt: TGTGCCAGTAGTATAGGATTTGGGACAGCGGCACTTAACTATGGCTACACCTTC
cdr3_length: 17; v_call: TRBV4-1; clone_size: -; j_call: TRBJ2-1; d_call: -; cdr3_aa: CASSHYPDSKTYNEQFF; cdr3_nt: TGCGCCAGCAGCCATTACCCCGACAGCAAGACCTACAATGAGCAGTTCTTC
cdr3_length: 13; v_call: TRBV7-3; clone_size: -; j_call: TRBJ2-7; d_call: TRBD2; cdr3_aa: CASSPGTSTEQYF; cdr3_nt: TGTGCCAGCAGCCCGGGGACTAGCACCGAGCAGTACTTC
cdr3_length: 16; v_call: TRBV6-1; clone_size: -; j_call: TRBJ1-4; d_call: TRBD1; cdr3_aa: CASSKVPTGGYEKLFF; cdr3_nt: TGTGCCAGCAGTAAAGTCCCGACAGGGGGCTATGAAAAACTGTTTTTT
cdr3_length: 15; v_call: TRBV7-8; clone_size: -; j_call: TRBJ1-5; d_call: TRBD1; cdr3_aa: CASSVTGISNQPQHF; cdr3_nt: TGTGCCAGCAGCGTGACAGGGATTAGCAATCAGCCCCAGCATTTT
cdr3_length: 16; v_call: TRBV19; clone_size: -; j_call: TRBJ2-7; d_call: TRBD2; cdr3_aa: CASSRGGRPYSYEQYF; cdr3_nt: TGTGCCAGTAGTCGGGGCGGGAGGCCTTACTCCTACGAGCAGTACTTC
cdr3_length: 15; v_call: TRBV30; clone_size: -; j_call: TRBJ2-1; d_call: -; cdr3_aa: CAWSVGLPSHNEQFF; cdr3_nt: TGTGCCTGGAGTGTAGGACTCCCTAGCCACAATGAGCAGTTCTTC
cdr3_length: 16; v_call: TRBV5-4; clone_size: once; j_call: TRBJ1-4; d_call: TRBD1; cdr3_aa: CASSRTGGTGNEKLFF; cdr3_nt: TGTGCCAGCAGCCGTACAGGGGGCACGGGTAATGAAAAACTGTTTTTT
cdr3_length: 13; v_call: TRBV7-8; clone_size: -; j_call: TRBJ2-7; d_call: -; cdr3_aa: CASSLGVTYEQYF; cdr3_nt: TGTGCCAGCAGCTTAGGCGTCACCTACGAGCAGTACTTC
cdr3_length: 14; v_call: TRBV3-1/TRBV3-2; clone_size: -; j_call: TRBJ1-2; d_call: -; cdr3_aa: CASSQESVYYGYTF; cdr3_nt: TGTGCCAGCAGCCAAGAATCGGTATACTATGGCTACACCTTC
cdr3_length: 17; v_call: TRBV18; clone_size: -; j_call: TRBJ1-2; d_call: -; cdr3_aa: CASSRGFGKGTNYGYTF; cdr3_nt: TGTGCCAGCTCACGTGGCTTCGGGAAAGGGACTAACTATGGCTACACCTTC
cdr3_length: 17; v_call: TRBV6-2/TRBV6-3; clone_size: -; j_call: TRBJ1-3; d_call: -; cdr3_aa: CASSPMDRAISGNTIYF; cdr3_nt: TGTGCCAGCAGTCCCATGGACAGAGCCATCTCTGGAAACACCATATATTTT
cdr3_length: 13; v_call: TRBV15; clone_size: -; j_call: TRBJ1-1; d_call: -; cdr3_aa: CATSTNINTEAFF; cdr3_nt: TGTGCCACCAGCACAAACATAAACACTGAAGCTTTCTTT
cdr3_length: 15; v_call: TRBV6-5; clone_size: -; j_call: TRBJ2-3; d_call: TRBD2; cdr3_aa: CASSNSGGAWDTQYF; cdr3_nt: TGTGCCAGCAGTAATAGCGGGGGGGCCTGGGATACGCAGTATTTT
cdr3_length: 15; v_call: TRBV2; clone_size: few; j_call: TRBJ1-4; d_call: TRBD1; cdr3_aa: CASNHPGQTNEKLFF; cdr3_nt: TGTGCCAGCAACCACCCGGGACAGACTAATGAAAAACTGTTTTTT
cdr3_length: 16; v_call: TRBV29-1; clone_size: -; j_call: TRBJ2-3; d_call: TRBD1; cdr3_aa: CSVTGSRTGIPDTQYF; cdr3_nt: TGCAGCGTGACCGGGTCCCGGACAGGGATCCCAGATACGCAGTATTTT
cdr3_length: 15; v_call: TRBV23-1; clone_size: -; j_call: TRBJ2-1; d_call: TRBD2; cdr3_aa: CASTQETSGSNEQFF; cdr3_nt: TGCGCCAGCACCCAGGAGACTAGCGGGAGTAATGAGCAGTTCTTC
cdr3_length: 16; v_call: TRBV7-2; clone_size: -; j_call: TRBJ2-3; d_call: TRBD2; cdr3_aa: CASSINLAGVRDTQYF; cdr3_nt: TGTGCCAGCAGCATAAACCTAGCGGGGGTACGGGATACGCAGTATTTT
cdr3_length: 15; v_call: TRBV2; clone_size: -; j_call: TRBJ2-7; d_call: TRBD1; cdr3_aa: CASSQTTGNSYEQYF; cdr3_nt: TGTGCCAGCAGCCAGACGACAGGGAACTCCTACGAGCAGTACTTC
cdr3_length: 15; v_call: TRBV5-1; clone_size: -; j_call: TRBJ2-7; d_call: TRBD2; cdr3_aa: CASSLGSGGAYEQYF; cdr3_nt: TGCGCCAGCAGCTTAGGTAGCGGGGGGGCTTACGAGCAGTACTTC
cdr3_length: 13; v_call: TRBV18; clone_size: -; j_call: TRBJ2-2; d_call: -; cdr3_aa: CASSPPGSGELFF; cdr3_nt: TGTGCCAGCTCACCTCCCGGGTCCGGGGAGCTGTTTTTT
cdr3_length: 14; v_call: TRBV19; clone_size: -; j_call: TRBJ1-2; d_call: TRBD1; cdr3_aa: CASSSRDRPYGYTF; cdr3_nt: TGTGCCAGTAGTAGCCGGGACAGGCCCTATGGTTACACCTTC
cdr3_length: 15; v_call: TRBV7-9; clone_size: once; j_call: TRBJ1-4; d_call: TRBD1; cdr3_aa: CASSLPTGRAEKLFF; cdr3_nt: TGTGCCAGCAGCTTGCCGACAGGGCGGGCTGAAAAACTGTTTTTT
cdr3_length: 15; v_call: TRBV9; clone_size: -; j_call: TRBJ2-1; d_call: TRBD2; cdr3_aa: CASSSAGTSVYEQFF; cdr3_nt: TGTGCCAGCAGCTCCGCCGGGACTAGTGTCTATGAGCAGTTCTTC
cdr3_length: 14; v_call: TRBV15; clone_size: many; j_call: TRBJ2-2; d_call: -; cdr3_aa: CATSRGANTGELFF; cdr3_nt: TGTGCCACCAGCAGAGGGGCCAACACCGGGGAGCTGTTTTTT
cdr3_length: 15; v_call: TRBV4-2; clone_size: -; j_call: TRBJ2-3; d_call: -; cdr3_aa: CASSQEAALTDTQYF; cdr3_nt: TGTGCCAGCAGCCAAGAAGCGGCCCTCACAGATACGCAGTATTTT
cdr3_length: 19; v_call: TRBV23-1; clone_size: -; j_call: TRBJ1-5; d_call: TRBD1; cdr3_aa: CASSQRPGQGAGSNQPQHF; cdr3_nt: TGCGCCAGCAGTCAGCGACCGGGACAGGGGGCCGGTAGCAATCAGCCCCAGCATTTT
cdr3_length: 13; v_call: TRBV10-3; clone_size: once; j_call: TRBJ2-2; d_call: TRBD2; cdr3_aa: CAITSVNTGELFF; cdr3_nt: TGTGCCATTACTAGCGTTAACACCGGGGAGCTGTTTTTT
cdr3_length: 14; v_call: TRBV2; clone_size: -; j_call: TRBJ1-4; d_call: TRBD1; cdr3_aa: CASSDSGGNEKLFF; cdr3_nt: TGTGCCAGCAGTGATTCAGGGGGCAATGAAAAACTGTTTTTT
cdr3_length: 14; v_call: TRBV5-1; clone_size: -; j_call: TRBJ1-1; d_call: TRBD1; cdr3_aa: CASSFTGGGTEAFF; cdr3_nt: TGCGCCAGCAGCTTCACAGGGGGAGGGACTGAAGCTTTCTTT
cdr3_length: 13; v_call: TRBV28; clone_size: -; j_call: TRBJ1-1; d_call: TRBD1; cdr3_aa: CASQWDRGTEAFF; cdr3_nt: TGTGCCAGCCAATGGGACAGGGGAACTGAAGCTTTCTTT
cdr3_length: 16; v_call: TRBV27; clone_size: once; j_call: TRBJ1-2; d_call: -; cdr3_aa: CASSLSEAGANYGYTF; cdr3_nt: TGTGCCAGCAGTTTATCGGAGGCAGGGGCTAACTATGGCTACACCTTC
cdr3_length: 15; v_call: TRBV27; clone_size: -; j_call: TRBJ2-2; d_call: -; cdr3_aa: CASSLRGGDTGELFF; cdr3_nt: TGTGCCAGCAGTTTGAGGGGGGGTGACACCGGGGAGCTGTTTTTT
cdr3_length: 16; v_call: TRBV5-1; clone_size: -; j_call: TRBJ2-7; d_call: -; cdr3_aa: CASSPTQGPDTYEQYF; cdr3_nt: TGCGCCAGCAGCCCAACCCAGGGGCCCGATACCTACGAGCAGTACTTC